The clone carrying this T cell receptor beta chain came up a few times. This CDR3 comprises 19 residues. J gave up 4 bases and V 2 bases, and 13 bases lay outside the gene matches. CDR1 and CDR2 from the germline V gene are MDHEN and SYDVKM. It was with unique molecular identifiers that the TCRbeta library was prepared. TCRdb re-called the PCR reads through MiXCR, storing one row per CDR3 protein. The sample consists of fewer than 700,000 distinct CDR3 sequences, 10% to 15% of them appearing once. The record originates from a study of T-cell reconstitution after alpha-beta-depleted transplantation in children.

The sequencing used PBMCs, mostly from graft donor cells, collected 360 days after TCRalphabeta/CD19-depleted stem cell transplant. The V call is TRBV28, the J call TRBJ2-6; 8 positions match TRBD1. This receptor was taken from a male patient younger than 18 who had a stem cell transplant for acute myeloid leukemia, so the T cells may come from the graft donor. DNA for the CDR3: TGTGCCAGCAGTTTAGTATTTGGTCAGGGGGCGCAGGGGGCCAACGTCCTGACTTTC. Its translation: CASSLVFGQGAQGANVLTF.